One sample yielded the 30 T cell receptor beta chains listed below, sequenced in a study of siplizumab effects on memory and regulatory T cells. Produced via immunoSEQ multiplex PCR; TCRdb's table is partial and in-frame only. Among 70,000 to 100,000 clones listed, 95% to 97% were seen once. Sequenced input: naive CD4+ T cells sorted from blood. The receptors derive from a human donor in good health.

V and J are TRBV7-9 and TRBJ1-2; the D is unclear. The germline V gene encodes CDR1 SEHNR and CDR2 FQNEAQ (reference sequence). V lost 4 bases and J 0 bases, leaving 18 bases between the germline ends. CDR3 length: 17 residues. This CDR3 is CASSSAPQRLANYGYTF. Here the CDR3 DNA reads TGTGCCAGCAGCTCCGCCCCGCAGCGGCTAGCTAACTATGGCTACACCTTC.

This chain uses TRBV5-5 with TRBJ1-2; 9 positions agree with TRBD1. The CDR3 contains 17 residues. The germline gives CDR1 SGHKS, CDR2 YYEKEE (reference sequence). Trimming took 0 bases from V and 3 from J; bases not matched to a gene: 9. The CDR3 reads CASSLGGTGSADYGYTF. Here the CDR3 DNA reads TGTGCCAGCAGCTTGGGAGGGACAGGGTCAGCCGACTATGGCTACACCTTC. The full variable domain, in which reference TRBV5-5 and TRBJ1-2 provide the parts outside the CDR3, is DAGVTQSPTHLIKTRGQQVTLRCSPISGHKSVSWYQQVLGQGPQFIFQYYEKEERGRGNFPDRFSARQFPNYSSELNVNALLLGDSALYLCASSLGGTGSADYGYTFGSGTRLTVV.

The chain recombines TRBV18 with TRBJ1-2; tentative D call: TRBD1 (6 bases). With 5 bases removed from V and 2 bases from J, the gap between germline ends came to 12 bases. This CDR3 comprises 14 residues. Germline assignment: CDR1 KGHSH and CDR2 LQKENI. The CDR3 sequence is CASSDAQGNYGYTF. In nucleotides, the CDR3 is TGTGCCAGCTCAGACGCTCAGGGGAACTATGGCTACACCTTC. The full variable domain, rest sourced from reference TRBV18 and TRBJ1-2, is NAGVMQNPRHLVRRRGQEARLRCSPMKGHSHVYWYRQLPEEGLKFMVYLQKENIIDESGMPKERFSAEFPKEGPSILRIQQVVRGDSAAYFCASSDAQGNYGYTFGSGTRLTVV.

The chain carries TRBV4-1 and TRBJ1-4; D is ambiguous. CDR1 and CDR2 from the germline V gene are MGHRA and YSYEKL. V was clipped by 1 base and J by 0 bases, with 6 bases between them. The CDR3 is made up of 15 amino acids. The CDR3: CASSQAYTTNEKLFF. The CDR3, as DNA: TGCGCCAGCAGCCAAGCTTATACAACTAATGAAAAACTGTTTTTT.

The gene calls are TRBV18 and TRBJ2-7; D may correspond to TRBD1 or TRBD2 (6 bases each). Germline CDR1 is KGHSH and CDR2 is LQKENI. This CDR3 comprises 15 residues. The germline V and J ends were trimmed by 0 bases and 3 bases, with 12 bases remaining between them. The CDR3 loop reads CASSPPGGIGYEQYF. The CDR3 DNA follows: TGTGCCAGCTCACCACCAGGGGGGATAGGCTACGAGCAGTACTTC. Full variable domain (rest looked up from reference TRBV18 and TRBJ2-7): NAGVMQNPRHLVRRRGQEARLRCSPMKGHSHVYWYRQLPEEGLKFMVYLQKENIIDESGMPKERFSAEFPKEGPSILRIQQVVRGDSAAYFCASSPPGGIGYEQYFGPGTRLTVT.

The rearrangement links TRBV11-2 to TRBJ2-3; no definite D call. V lost 1 base and J 3 bases, leaving 2 bases between the germline ends. From germline, CDR1 is SGHAT and CDR2 FQNNGV. The CDR3 consists of 12 residues. For the CDR3, the DNA is TGTGCCAGCAGCTTAGGGACAGATACGCAGTATTTT. Its protein product is CASSLGTDTQYF.

The CDR3 bases are TGTGCCAGCAGTTACAGCGGCCAGGGATCCTACGAGCAGTACTTC. Protein product: CASSYSGQGSYEQYF. The V call is TRBV6-5, the J call TRBJ2-7; D tentatively reads TRBD1 or TRBD2 (5 bases each). This CDR3 is built from 15 residues. The ends were cut back, 2 bases at V and 1 base at J, with 12 bases in the middle. The germline gives CDR1 MNHEY, CDR2 SVGAGI.

The chain recombines TRBV19 with TRBJ1-3; D may be TRBD1 (6 bases). Germline V gives CDR1 LNHDA, CDR2 SQIVND (reference sequence). V was pared by 9 bases and J by 4 bases, with 16 bases between. CDR3 length: 14 amino acids. CDR3 protein: CASTLGGSGNTIYF. CDR3 in DNA: TGTGCCAGCACCCTAGGGGGTTCCGGAAACACCATATATTTT.

V and J are TRBV28 and TRBJ1-1; 7 bases align to TRBD1. The CDR3 is made up of 13 amino acids. CDR1 MDHEN and CDR2 SYDVKM come from the germline V gene. Trimming cost V 7 bases and J 8 bases; bases outside gene matches: 10. CDR3: CASTLTGRGEAFF. The CDR3 DNA sequence: TGTGCCAGCACTCTGACAGGGAGAGGCGAAGCTTTCTTT. The full variable domain, rest sourced from reference TRBV28 and TRBJ1-1, is DVKVTQSSRYLVKRTGEKVFLECVQDMDHENMFWYRQDPGLGLRLIYFSYDVKMKEKGDIPEGYSVSREKKERFSLILESASTNQTSMYLCASTLTGRGEAFFGQGTRLTVV.

This clone is a singleton in its sample. The chain links TRBV28 to TRBJ2-3, with D possibly TRBD1 on 6 matching bases. CDR1 and CDR2 (germline): MDHEN, SYDVKM. The CDR3 runs 13 residues. Trimming removed 8 bases at V and 0 bases at J, with 9 bases between. The CDR3 here is CASSDSSTDTQYF. The DNA for the CDR3 is TGTGCCAGCTCGGACAGCAGCACAGATACGCAGTATTTT.

The chain is built from TRBV29-1 and TRBJ1-2; tentative D call: TRBD1 (6 bases). The CDR3 loop spans 13 amino acids. V was trimmed by 4 bases and J by 5 bases, leaving 14 bases between them. Per the germline V gene, CDR1 is SQVTM and CDR2 is ANQGSEA. The CDR3 loop is CSVGGGRVYGYTF. As DNA, the CDR3 is TGCAGCGTTGGGGGGGGCAGGGTGTATGGCTACACCTTC.

The chain links TRBV11-3 to TRBJ1-3; D is possibly TRBD1 (5 bases). The V gene's germline CDR1 is SGHNT and CDR2 YENEEA. This CDR3 is 13 amino acids long. Trimming removed 4 bases at V and 2 bases at J, with 6 bases between. The CDR3 reads CASSWGPGNTIYF. The CDR3 nucleotides read TGTGCCAGCAGCTGGGGCCCTGGAAACACCATATATTTT.

The rearrangement uses TRBV29-1 and TRBJ1-4, with D possibly TRBD1 on 6 matching bases. Trimming removed 0 bases from V and 7 bases from J, with 12 bases in between. Germline assignment: CDR1 SQVTM and CDR2 ANQGSEA. This CDR3 contains 14 residues. DNA for the CDR3: TGCAGCGTTGAAGATCTTAGGGGGGGTGAAAAACTGTTTTTT. Residues: CSVEDLRGGEKLFF.

The chain combines TRBV29-1 with TRBJ1-2; a possible D gene is TRBD1 (6 bases). The V gene's germline CDR1 is SQVTM and CDR2 ANQGSEA. This CDR3 is built from 13 residues. V lost 3 bases, J lost 4 bases, and 12 bases lay in between. CDR3 bases: TGCAGCGTTGATATTACAGGGCGCTATGGCTACACCTTC. Protein: CSVDITGRYGYTF.

This clone was observed a single time. V and J are TRBV2 and TRBJ1-5; weak D call: TRBD1 (5 bases). Germline-derived CDR1 and CDR2 are SNHLY and FYNNEI. This CDR3 contains 13 residues. The V gene lost 8 bases and the J gene lost 9 bases, with 17 bases spanning the gap. The DNA for the CDR3 is TGTGCCAGCCACGGACACCCTCTGGGGCCCCAGCATTTT. Protein: CASHGHPLGPQHF.

V is TRBV6-5 and J is TRBJ1-2, with D possibly TRBD1 on 6 matching bases. This CDR3 comprises 15 residues. V lost 2 bases and J lost 8, with 18 bases in between. Germline CDR1 is MNHEY and CDR2 is SVGAGI. In DNA, the CDR3 is TGTGCCAGCAGTTACGGGATTCCGCAGAGGGGGGGCTACACCTTC. It codes for CASSYGIPQRGGYTF.

The V gene is TRBV11-2, the J gene TRBJ2-3; a possible D gene is TRBD1 (5 bases). The CDR3 covers 13 residues. Trimming left V 3 bases short and J 6 bases short, with 10 bases between. Germline lookup yields CDR1 SGHAT and CDR2 FQNNGV. CDR3 protein: CASSFPPGDTQYF. The CDR3 DNA reads TGTGCCAGCAGCTTCCCCCCAGGGGATACGCAGTATTTT.

J is TRBJ2-3 and V is TRBV5-1; 9 nucleotides align to TRBD2. This CDR3 has 17 amino acids. V trimming: 4 bases; J trimming: 2 bases; junction bases outside the gene matches: 11. Germline V gives CDR1 SGHRS, CDR2 YFSETQ. This CDR3 is CASSPRESGGNTDTQYF. The CDR3 nucleotides read TGCGCCAGCAGCCCCCGAGAGAGCGGGGGGAACACAGATACGCAGTATTTT.

Only a few counts were recorded for this clone. This rearrangement joins TRBV14 to TRBJ1-1; 8 bases line up with TRBD1. In germline, CDR1 is SGHDN, CDR2 FVKESK. This CDR3 spans 14 amino acids. V lost 3 bases, J lost 5 bases, and 5 bases stayed unmatched. The CDR3 DNA reads TGTGCCAGCAGCCAGGACAGGGTTAAAACTGAAGCTTTCTTT. This translates into CASSQDRVKTEAFF.

This clone was counted a single time. The genes are TRBV5-6 and TRBJ2-5; no definite D call. Trimming left V 3 bases short and J 7 bases short, with 16 bases between. In germline, CDR1 is SGHDT, CDR2 YYEEEE. The CDR3 is 14 residues long. The CDR3 here is CASSSRVGGVTQYF. Written as DNA, the CDR3 is TGTGCCAGCAGCTCCCGGGTGGGTGGTGTGACCCAGTACTTC.

The chain combines TRBV30 with TRBJ2-1; D not resolved. V was trimmed by 4 bases and J by 2 bases, leaving 12 bases between them. This CDR3 is 14 amino acids long. Germline V CDR1 and CDR2: GTSNPN, SVGIG (reference sequence). CDR3 bases: TGTGCCTGGAAAGGTGTGGGCCCCTACAATGAGCAGTTCTTC. Protein sequence: CAWKGVGPYNEQFF.

This clone has a single count. The J gene is TRBJ2-7, the V gene TRBV19; D may be TRBD2 (5 bases). Germline CDR1 LNHDA, CDR2 SQIVND (reference sequence). This CDR3 comprises 13 residues. Deletions cut 3 bases from V and 5 bases from J, with 11 bases between. In nucleotides, the CDR3 is TGTGCCAGTAGTATTCGAGGGATCCACGAGCAGTACTTC. As protein: CASSIRGIHEQYF.

This chain connects TRBV18 to TRBJ2-7, with D possibly being TRBD1 (5 bases). CDR3 length: 14 amino acids. Trimming shortened V by 2 bases and J by 4 bases, and 12 bases separated the two germline ends. The germline gives CDR1 KGHSH, CDR2 LQKENI. CDR3 protein: CASSPSAGLYEQYF. The CDR3 DNA is TGTGCCAGCTCACCATCTGCAGGGTTGTACGAGCAGTACTTC. The whole variable domain, remainder taken from reference TRBV18 and TRBJ2-7, is NAGVMQNPRHLVRRRGQEARLRCSPMKGHSHVYWYRQLPEEGLKFMVYLQKENIIDESGMPKERFSAEFPKEGPSILRIQQVVRGDSAAYFCASSPSAGLYEQYFGPGTRLTVT.

V usage is TRBV5-1 and J usage is TRBJ2-7; 8 positions agree with TRBD1. V lost 4 bases and J lost 6; bases outside the gene matches: 6. This CDR3 is built from 13 residues. Germline V gives CDR1 SGHRS, CDR2 YFSETQ. CDR3 sequence: CASSETGVGEQYF. The DNA of the CDR3 is TGCGCCAGCAGCGAGACAGGGGTGGGCGAGCAGTACTTC.

The chain combines TRBV5-4 with TRBJ2-1; 11 nucleotides agree with TRBD2. The trim removed 4 bases at V and 5 bases at J, leaving 5 bases unmatched. CDR1 and CDR2 (germline): SGHNT, YYREEE (reference sequence). This CDR3 is built from 15 residues. This CDR3 reads CASSTSGGPHNEQFF. CDR3 nucleotides: TGTGCCAGCAGCACTAGCGGGGGCCCCCACAATGAGCAGTTCTTC.

The count of this clone is one. This chain uses TRBV5-4 with TRBJ2-5; D tentatively reads TRBD1 or TRBD2 (5 bases each). Germline CDR1 reads SGHNT; CDR2 reads YYREEE (reference sequence). The ends were cut back, 4 bases at V and 2 bases at J, with 18 bases in the middle. There are 16 residues in the CDR3. The CDR3 loop reads CASSQGTGTDQETQYF. The CDR3, as DNA: TGTGCCAGCAGCCAAGGCACCGGGACCGATCAAGAGACCCAGTACTTC.

The rearrangement joins TRBV5-1 to TRBJ2-7; D gene unclear. The CDR3 totals 15 residues. Germline V gene data show CDR1 as SGHRS and CDR2 as YFSETQ. V dropped 2 bases and J dropped 2 bases, with 14 bases sitting between them. The CDR3: CASSLTPQETYEQYF. The CDR3 DNA follows: TGCGCCAGCAGCTTAACCCCCCAGGAAACCTACGAGCAGTACTTC.

V usage is TRBV18 and J usage is TRBJ1-5; D is perhaps TRBD1 (6 bases). The CDR3 sequence is 13 residues long. With 3 bases removed from V and 11 bases from J, the gap between germline ends came to 14 bases. The V gene's germline CDR1 is KGHSH and CDR2 LQKENI. The DNA for the CDR3 is TGTGCCAGCTCACCTAACAGGGAAGTGGCCCAGCATTTT. Translated, it gives CASSPNREVAQHF.

The chain is built from TRBV25-1 and TRBJ2-7; D tentatively fits TRBD1 or TRBD2 (5 bases each). V lost 8 bases and J lost 0, with 5 bases in between. Germline CDR1 reads MGHDK; CDR2 reads SYGVNS. The CDR3 runs 11 residues. In nucleotides, the CDR3 is TGTGCCAGCGGGGGCTCCTACGAGCAGTACTTC. Its translation: CASGGSYEQYF.

This sequence joins TRBV7-2 and TRBJ2-5, with 11 bases that match TRBD2. CDR1 SGHTA and CDR2 FQGNSA come from the germline V gene. With V trimmed by 4 bases and J by 5 bases, 6 bases remained unmatched. This CDR3 is 15 amino acids long. The CDR3 loop reads CASSSLAGGVETQYF. CDR3 coding DNA: TGTGCCAGCAGCTCCTTAGCGGGGGGGGTGGAGACCCAGTACTTC.